This TCR beta chain originates from a study of blood T cell repertoires in COVID-19. On the study more broadly: The United States, Italy and Spain provided the acute and convalescent COVID-19 samples. T cells, B-cell-depleted T cells, or PBMCs supplied cDNA or gDNA.

CDR1 is LNHDA, CDR2 SQIVND, per germline (reference sequence). V lost 3 bases to trimming and J lost 5 bases; unmatched junction nucleotides: 16. The CDR3 is 18 residues long. In the study's own analysis: Amplification from reference gene primers served as the basis for estimated nucleated cell counts. The table came from immunoSEQ multiplex PCR; TCRdb's copy has only in-frame clones and leaves some out. The DNA gave D and trimming, while V, J and clone size come from that table. The sample has fewer than 250,000 clones; about 86% are singletons. The sample taken for sequencing was peripheral blood. The origin of this receptor is a woman aged 45-60 years with acute or convalescent COVID-19. The genes are TRBV19 and TRBJ1-1, with 9 bases matching TRBD1. The CDR3 sequence: CASSIRVPGQGERTEAFF. CDR3 DNA sequence: TGTGCCAGTAGTATTAGGGTACCGGGACAGGGAGAGAGGACTGAAGCTTTCTTT.